These 7 T cell receptor beta chains came from one sample sequenced in a study of Graves' ophthalmopathy and Graves' hyperthyroidism. TCR beta CDR3 regions were amplified from RNA transcripts. An opening RT-PCR round employed HTBI primers and preceded a second-round multiplex PCR. One entry per CDR3 protein, called by TCRdb with MiXCR from the multiplex PCR reads. The top ten clones hold around 3% of a sample with approximately 380,000 distinct CDR3 sequences, around 21% of them seen once. The material sequenced was peripheral blood. Source of these receptors: a woman aged 18-35 years with stable Graves' hyperthyroidism.

This clonotype has ten or more counts. The V and J genes are TRBV5-5 and TRBJ1-6; TRBD1 is a possible D gene (6 bases). V lost 3 bases to trimming and J lost 8 bases, with 12 bases between them. The germline V gene has CDR1 SGHKS and CDR2 YYEKEE (reference sequence). The CDR3 contains 14 residues. The CDR3 reads CASSYTGNHSPLHF. CDR3 in DNA: TGTGCCAGCAGCTACACAGGGAACCATTCACCCCTCCACTTT.

The chain is built from TRBV5-1 and TRBJ1-1, with D maybe TRBD1 (5 bases). Germline CDR1 and CDR2: SGHRS and YFSETQ. V shed 0 bases and J shed 0 bases, with 15 bases lying between them. CDR3 length: 17 amino acids. CDR3 residues: CASSLGGGMTMNTEAFF. The CDR3, as DNA: TGCGCCAGCAGCTTGGGGGGCGGAATGACAATGAACACTGAAGCTTTCTTT. Drawing the rest from reference TRBV5-1 and TRBJ1-1, the complete variable domain is KAGVTQTPRYLIKTRGQQVTLSCSPISGHRSVSWYQQTPGQGLQFLFEYFSETQRNKGNFPGRFSGRQFSNSRSEMNVSTLELGDSALYLCASSLGGGMTMNTEAFFGQGTRLTVV.

This clonotype was recorded many times. The rearrangement uses TRBV2 and TRBJ1-1; no clear D gene. This CDR3 spans 12 amino acids. Looked up from germline, CDR1 is SNHLY and CDR2 is FYNNEI. V lost 2 bases to trimming and J lost 4 bases, with 5 bases between them. The CDR3: CASSERATEAFF. The CDR3 region has the DNA TGTGCCAGCAGTGAACGGGCCACTGAAGCTTTCTTT.

This clonotype was detected ten times or more. The rearrangement links TRBV2 to TRBJ2-5; the D gene is possibly TRBD2 (6 bases). There are 15 residues in the CDR3. Between the trimmed V and J ends, which lost 3 bases and 4 bases, there was a span of 15 bases. Germline CDR1 is SNHLY and CDR2 is FYNNEI. The CDR3 DNA reads TGTGCCAGCAGTGAGGTCGGGAGCTCCAGAGAGACCCAGTACTTC. Translating gives CASSEVGSSRETQYF.

In its sample, this clonotype was seen many times. This chain uses TRBV7-2 with TRBJ2-7, with no clear D. V was clipped by 1 base and J by 2 bases, with 15 bases between them. Germline CDR1 and CDR2: SGHTA and FQGNSA. This CDR3 is 16 amino acids long. CDR3 protein: CASSLGAAVSAYEQYF. CDR3 sequence (DNA): TGTGCCAGCAGCTTAGGGGCGGCAGTGTCGGCCTACGAGCAGTACTTC.

J is TRBJ2-5 and V is TRBV12-3 or TRBV12-4; D is unclear. The CDR3 sequence is 13 residues long. V was shortened by 2 bases and J by 7 bases, with 11 bases between the two germline ends. The CDR3 here is CASSLSLAATQYF. In nucleotides, the CDR3 is TGTGCCAGCAGTTTATCCCTGGCGGCGACCCAGTACTTC.

The V gene is TRBV10-3, the J gene TRBJ1-4, with no clear D. V was cut by 4 bases and J by 7 bases, with 10 bases left in between. This CDR3 comprises 13 residues. CDR1 is ENHRY, CDR2 SYGVKD, per germline. CDR3 in DNA: TGTGCCATCAGTGTTAGCCCTTTTGAAAAACTGTTTTTT. This gives the protein CAISVSPFEKLFF.